The source of this T cell receptor beta chain is a study of cytomegalovirus exposure and HLA in healthy donors. Study-level findings and limits: The study flagged 150 to 200 TCR beta chains as cytomegalovirus-associated.

With 6 bases removed from V and 5 bases from J, the gap between germline ends came to 19 bases. CDR3 length: 15 amino acids. Per germline, CDR1 ENHRY and CDR2 SYGVKD. In the case of this clone: Its antigen is unidentified.

Primers: 60 Vbeta forward and 13 Jbeta reverse. Sequenced by immunoSEQ multiplex PCR; TCRdb stores in-frame clones only, minus some. The table lists about 170,000 clones, 82% of them singletons. Sequenced: PBMCs. The genes are TRBV10-3 and TRBJ1-2, with D maybe TRBD1 (5 bases). The sequence was obtained from a male donor in good health and CMV-seronegative. CDR3 region: CAISALGGSRYGYTF. The CDR3 nucleotides are TGTGCCATCAGCGCTTTGGGGGGTTCGAGGTATGGCTACACCTTC.